These T cell receptor beta chains were read from a single sample in a study of blood T cell repertoires in COVID-19. The protocol was immunoSEQ multiplex PCR, while the TCRdb copy is restricted to in-frame clones and leaves out a portion. The data hold under 300,000 clones, with about 70% observed a single time. The source material was peripheral blood. Source of these receptors: a woman over 75 with acute or convalescent COVID-19. Each CDR3 is given with its conserved first and last residue. D genes are given only for firm matches. Clone size is shown for a subset of rows, as once, few, many or a class of expanded clone.

V gene	J gene	clone size	D gene	CDR3 protein	CDR3 DNA
TRBV20-1	TRBJ1-1	-	-	CSARDREAFF	TGCAGTGCTAGAGATCGTGAAGCTTTCTTT
TRBV25-1	TRBJ1-1	-	-	CASSERLNTEAFF	TGTGCCAGCAGTGAACGTTTGAACACTGAAGCTTTCTTT
TRBV30	TRBJ1-2	-	-	CAWSRQQANYGYTF	TGTGCCTGGAGTCGACAACAGGCTAACTATGGCTACACCTTC
TRBV5-5	TRBJ2-1	-	TRBD1	CASSQTGTGGDNEQFF	TGTGCCAGCAGCCAAACCGGGACAGGGGGGGACAATGAGCAGTTCTTC
TRBV18	TRBJ2-7	-	TRBD2	CASSRGTSGYEQYF	TGTGCCAGCTCAAGGGGGACTAGCGGCTACGAGCAGTACTTC
TRBV2	TRBJ2-7	few	TRBD1	CASGGQGNDEQYF	TGTGCCAGCGGGGGACAGGGAAACGACGAGCAGTACTTC
TRBV11-2	TRBJ2-2	-	-	CASSLFRQNTGELFF	TGTGCCAGCAGCTTATTCCGACAGAACACCGGGGAGCTGTTTTTT
TRBV14	TRBJ1-4	-	TRBD1	CASSPTTGTVEKLFF	TGTGCCAGCAGCCCTACGACAGGGACGGTTGAAAAACTGTTTTTT
TRBV12-3/TRBV12-4	TRBJ1-6	-	-	CASSLDRVSPLHF	TGTGCCAGCAGTTTAGACAGGGTTTCACCCCTCCACTTT
TRBV6-5	TRBJ1-2	once	-	CATAMGEYGYTF	TGTGCCACCGCCATGGGAGAGTATGGCTACACCTTC
TRBV4-1	TRBJ1-3	-	-	CASSHGGGGGNTIYF	TGCGCCAGCAGCCATGGGGGGGGTGGTGGAAACACCATATATTTT
TRBV6-5	TRBJ1-2	-	-	CASSRSNYGYTF	TGTGCCAGCAGTCGTTCTAACTATGGCTACACCTTC
TRBV5-1	TRBJ2-1	-	TRBD2	CASSFLAGMENEQFF	TGCGCCAGCAGCTTCTTAGCGGGAATGGAAAATGAGCAGTTCTTC
TRBV2	TRBJ2-2	few	-	CASSKRAGTGELFF	TGTGCCAGCAGTAAACGGGCGGGCACCGGGGAGCTGTTTTTT
TRBV6-5	TRBJ1-4	once	-	CASSYSPNGAEKLFF	TGTGCCAGCAGTTACTCCCCAAACGGAGCTGAAAAACTGTTTTTT
TRBV28	TRBJ1-2	-	TRBD1	CASRSPRRGQTYGYTF	TGTGCCAGCAGATCCCCTCGCCGGGGACAGACATATGGCTACACCTTC
TRBV3-1/TRBV3-2	TRBJ1-3	-	TRBD1	CASSQSQGGNTIYF	TGTGCCAGCAGCCAGTCACAGGGGGGAAACACCATATATTTT
TRBV5-1	TRBJ2-7	-	TRBD1	CASSDRTGGSYEQYF	TGCGCCAGCAGCGATAGGACAGGGGGCTCCTACGAGCAGTACTTC
TRBV3-1/TRBV3-2	TRBJ1-1	-	-	CASSQGFAEAFF	TGTGCCAGCAGCCAAGGGTTCGCGGAAGCTTTCTTT
TRBV7-9	TRBJ2-1	-	-	CASSTEGHNEQFF	TGTGCCAGCAGCACAGAGGGCCACAATGAGCAGTTCTTC
TRBV3-1/TRBV3-2	TRBJ2-7	few	-	CASSQGPGGREQYF	TGTGCCAGCAGCCAAGGACCCGGCGGCCGGGAGCAGTACTTC
TRBV27	TRBJ1-2	once	TRBD1	CASSLTGNGYTF	TGTGCCAGCAGTTTGACAGGGAATGGCTACACCTTC
TRBV5-1	TRBJ1-2	-	-	CASSQDRVSYGYTF	TGCGCCAGCAGTCAAGACAGAGTCTCCTATGGCTACACCTTC
TRBV20-1	TRBJ1-2	-	-	CSVPDTYGYTF	TGCAGTGTTCCAGATACCTATGGCTACACCTTC
TRBV3-1/TRBV3-2	TRBJ1-2	-	-	CASRTGRDGYTF	TGTGCCAGCAGGACGGGGAGGGATGGCTACACCTTC
TRBV19	TRBJ1-2	-	TRBD1	CASSAETGYGGYTF	TGTGCCAGTAGTGCCGAGACAGGGTATGGTGGCTACACCTTC
TRBV4-1	TRBJ1-4	-	-	CASSQHATNEKLFF	TGCGCCAGCAGCCAACATGCAACTAATGAAAAACTGTTTTTT
TRBV5-1	TRBJ1-2	-	-	CASSLNSGANYGYTF	TGCGCCAGCAGCTTGAATAGTGGGGCCAACTATGGCTACACCTTC
TRBV2	TRBJ1-5	-	-	CASSPNSNQPQHF	TGTGCCAGCAGTCCAAATAGCAATCAGCCCCAGCATTTT
TRBV5-1	TRBJ1-6	-	-	CASSRSAGVGDSPLHF	TGCGCCAGCAGCAGAAGCGCGGGAGTGGGGGATTCACCCCTCCACTTT
TRBV7-8	TRBJ2-7	-	TRBD2	CASSQIAGVTYEQYF	TGTGCCAGCAGCCAAATAGCGGGGGTCACCTACGAGCAGTACTTC